The 28 T cell receptor beta chains below come from one sample, sequenced in a study of blood T cell repertoires in COVID-19 (dated by TCRdb to about 2020). The protocol used for the library was the immunoSEQ multiplex PCR assay. TCRdb took over this immuneACCESS table, retaining in-frame rearrangements with V and J assigned. Such tables are incomplete; in checked studies, under half of the missing clones stem from an unresolved V gene, and the remainder is unexplained. The sample table records about 250,000 clones; around 83% of these occur just once. Together, the top ten hold approximately 6% of the sample. Sample: peripheral blood. These receptors all stem from an elderly man with acute or convalescent COVID-19.

The chain joins TRBV24-1 to TRBJ2-7; tentative D call: TRBD1 (6 bases). This CDR3 has 13 amino acids. CDR1 is KGHDR, CDR2 SFDVKD, per germline. The V end lost 9 bases, the J end lost 2 bases, and 13 bases lay between the germline ends. In nucleotides, the CDR3 is TGTGCCACCCGGGACACCTTTACCTACGAGCAGTACTTC. Translating it yields CATRDTFTYEQYF.

V is TRBV5-1 and J is TRBJ1-4; D is unresolved. V shed 0 bases and J shed 7 bases, with 10 bases lying between them. Germline CDR1 reads SGHRS; CDR2 reads YFSETQ. This CDR3 is 14 amino acids long. CDR3 sequence reads: CASSLVPTAEKLFF. The DNA of the CDR3 is TGCGCCAGCAGCTTGGTACCTACCGCTGAAAAACTGTTTTTT.

The gene calls are TRBV6-2 or TRBV6-3 and TRBJ2-7, with 16 nucleotides matching TRBD2. CDR3 length: 16 residues. Per germline, CDR1 MNHEY and CDR2 SVGEGT. The junction had 8 bases not matched to a gene; V was cut back by 5 bases and J by 7 bases. In nucleotides, the CDR3 is TGTGCCAGCAGTCACGGGACTAGCGGGAGGGCAGGGGAGCAGTACTTC. Translation gives CASSHGTSGRAGEQYF.

This clone was detected only a few times. The CDR3 reads CASSARITGELFF. DNA of the CDR3: TGTGCCAGCAGCGCGAGAATAACCGGGGAGCTGTTTTTT. The chain carries TRBV11-3 and TRBJ2-2; no clear D gene. Germline-derived CDR1 and CDR2 are SGHNT and YENEEA. V was trimmed by 5 bases and J by 5 bases, leaving 9 bases between them. This CDR3 has 13 residues.

This sequence joins TRBV7-6 and TRBJ2-1; TRBD2 agrees at 8 bases. Trimming removed 3 bases from V and 3 bases from J; junction bases left unmatched: 1. The CDR3 sequence is 14 residues long. Germline CDR1 is SGHVS and CDR2 is FNYEAQ. For the CDR3, the DNA is TGTGCCAGCAGCTTCCGGGAGGGCTACAATGAGCAGTTCTTC. The encoded protein is CASSFREGYNEQFF.

The chain links TRBV15 to TRBJ2-1; TRBD2 matches 14 bases. Germline trimming cut 1 base from V and 7 bases from J; bases unmatched to any gene: 6. The CDR3 sequence is 17 residues long. CDR1 is LNHNV, CDR2 YYDKDF, per germline (reference sequence). CDR3: CATSRGLAGGPENEQFF. DNA for the CDR3: TGTGCCACCAGCAGAGGACTAGCGGGAGGGCCGGAGAATGAGCAGTTCTTC.

The CDR3 protein is CASSPSGWAPLHF. The CDR3 DNA follows: TGTGCCAGCAGCCCGTCGGGTTGGGCACCCCTCCACTTT. This chain connects TRBV14 to TRBJ1-6; no firm D call. V lost 4 bases to trimming and J lost 11 bases, with 12 bases between them. Looked up from germline, CDR1 is SGHDN and CDR2 is FVKESK. This CDR3 has 13 residues.

This rearrangement joins TRBV5-1 to TRBJ1-1; 9 positions match TRBD1. V shed 4 bases and J 1 base; nucleotides not matched to a gene: 5. Germline V gene lookup returns CDR1 SGHRS and CDR2 YFSETQ. The CDR3 spans 15 residues. CDR3 sequence: CASSAQGAGNTEAFF. Written as DNA, the CDR3 is TGCGCCAGCAGCGCACAGGGGGCGGGGAACACTGAAGCTTTCTTT.

The chain has TRBV5-1 and TRBJ2-7; 12 bases are a match to TRBD1. After removal of 3 bases from V and 6 bases from J, the junction contained 7 bases not matched to a gene. This CDR3 contains 15 residues. Per germline, CDR1 SGHRS and CDR2 YFSETQ. The CDR3 spells CASSSGTGGLGEQYF. CDR3 bases: TGCGCCAGCAGCTCCGGGACAGGGGGCCTTGGCGAGCAGTACTTC. The variable domain in full, with the rest retrieved from reference TRBV5-1 and TRBJ2-7, is KAGVTQTPRYLIKTRGQQVTLSCSPISGHRSVSWYQQTPGQGLQFLFEYFSETQRNKGNFPGRFSGRQFSNSRSEMNVSTLELGDSALYLCASSSGTGGLGEQYFGPGTRLTVT.

The genes are TRBV2 and TRBJ1-5, with no clear D. V shed 6 bases and J shed 0 bases, with 12 bases lying between them. The CDR3 length is 15 residues. Germline CDR1 SNHLY, CDR2 FYNNEI. The CDR3 bases are TGTGCCAGCAGAAAAACAAGTAATAGCAATCAGCCCCAGCATTTT. This sequence encodes CASRKTSNSNQPQHF.

This chain uses TRBV5-4 with TRBJ2-5; maybe TRBD2 (6 bases). The V and J ends lost 4 bases and 3 bases respectively, with 7 bases between them. Germline V gene lookup returns CDR1 SGHNT and CDR2 YYREEE (reference sequence). The CDR3 has 12 amino acids. The CDR3 sequence is CASSREKETQYF. The CDR3 DNA is TGTGCCAGCAGCCGGGAGAAAGAGACCCAGTACTTC.

The chain couples TRBV28 to TRBJ1-1; 7 nucleotides match TRBD1. The trim removed 8 bases at V and 1 base at J, leaving 7 bases unmatched. The CDR3 is 14 amino acids. Germline assignment: CDR1 MDHEN and CDR2 SYDVKM. CDR3 amino acids: CASQTGTANTEAFF. Here the CDR3 DNA reads TGTGCCAGCCAGACGGGGACAGCGAACACTGAAGCTTTCTTT.

V and J are TRBV5-6 and TRBJ2-5; D gene unclear. The CDR3 has 16 residues. Germline-derived CDR1 and CDR2 are SGHDT and YYEEEE. Trimming cost V 3 bases and J 0 bases, with 15 bases left between them. Here the CDR3 DNA reads TGTGCCAGCAGCTCCTTCAAACAGAACTACCAAGAGACCCAGTACTTC. The encoded protein is CASSSFKQNYQETQYF.

Of note for this clone: Other DNA variants within this sample encode the same CDR3. This chain's CDR3 is CASSLGQNYGYTF. Written as DNA, the CDR3 is TGTGCCAGCAGTTTAGGACAGAACTATGGCTACACCTTC. V usage is TRBV28 and J usage is TRBJ1-2; the D gene is possibly TRBD1 (6 bases). The CDR3 extends over 13 amino acids. Trimming pared 2 bases from V and 2 bases from J, leaving 6 bases between. Germline CDR1 is MDHEN and CDR2 is SYDVKM.

This chain connects TRBV6-5 to TRBJ2-3; 10 bases align to TRBD2. CDR3 length: 15 residues. V trimming: 8 bases; J trimming: 2 bases; junction bases outside the gene matches: 7. CDR1 MNHEY and CDR2 SVGAGI come from the germline V gene. CDR3 region: CASCRTSGLTDTQYF. CDR3 sequence (DNA): TGTGCCAGCTGCAGGACTAGCGGCCTCACAGATACGCAGTATTTT.

The CDR3 spells CASSSPQGSLTDTQYF. The CDR3 region has the DNA TGTGCCAGCAGTTCACCCCAGGGGAGTCTGACAGATACGCAGTATTTT. The V and J genes are TRBV28 and TRBJ2-3; TRBD1 is a possible D gene (6 bases). V gave up 4 bases and J gave up 3 bases, with 17 bases separating them. In germline, CDR1 is MDHEN, CDR2 SYDVKM. The CDR3 is 16 residues long.

The rearrangement uses TRBV5-1 and TRBJ2-2; TRBD1 is a possible D gene (7 bases). This CDR3 is built from 16 residues. Trimming removed 4 bases at V and 2 bases at J, with 15 bases between. Germline-derived CDR1 and CDR2 are SGHRS and YFSETQ. CDR3 in amino acids: CASSPGGGINTGELFF. The CDR3 DNA reads TGCGCCAGCAGCCCCGGAGGGGGCATTAACACCGGGGAGCTGTTTTTT.

The CDR3 is CASRLGLAGVSGQETQYF. CDR3 nucleotide sequence: TGTGCAAGTCGCTTAGGACTAGCGGGAGTCTCGGGGCAAGAGACCCAGTACTTC. V and J are TRBV12-2 and TRBJ2-5; the table's D call, TRBD2, was not checked against the DNA. TRBV12-2 represents a pseudogene. The CDR3 runs to 18 residues.

The rearrangement links TRBV27 to TRBJ2-1; 8 bases agree with TRBD2. The CDR3 is made up of 14 amino acids. The germline V gene has CDR1 MNHEY and CDR2 SMNVEV (reference sequence). In DNA form, the CDR3 reads TGTGCGGCCGGGGGGGGCAGGTCCTACAATGAGCAGTTCTTC. Protein product: CAAGGGRSYNEQFF.

V and J are TRBV3-1 (or the pseudogene TRBV3-2) and TRBJ1-1; D remains unclear. The ends were cut back, 6 bases at V and 0 bases at J, with 11 bases in the middle. Per germline, CDR1 LGHDT and CDR2 YNNKEL (reference sequence). There are 14 residues in the CDR3. The CDR3 reads CASRELGLNTEAFF. In DNA, the CDR3 is TGTGCCAGCAGGGAACTAGGACTGAACACTGAAGCTTTCTTT.

This clone was counted a few times. This chain links TRBV3-1 (or the pseudogene TRBV3-2) with TRBJ2-1; the match to TRBD2 covers 11 bases. The CDR3 sequence is 16 residues long. Germline values: CDR1 LGHDT, CDR2 YNNKEL (reference sequence). V trimming: 1 base; J trimming: 8 bases; junction bases outside the gene matches: 7. CDR3 protein: CASSQGPSGGPYEQFF. In DNA, the CDR3 is TGTGCCAGCAGCCAAGGACCTAGCGGGGGGCCCTATGAGCAGTTCTTC.

This clone was detected only a few times. The gene calls are TRBV19 and TRBJ2-7; D is perhaps TRBD1 (6 bases). The CDR3 runs 14 residues. The ends were cut back, 5 bases at V and 2 bases at J, with 13 bases in the middle. In germline, CDR1 is LNHDA, CDR2 SQIVND (reference sequence). The CDR3 reads CASSLDRSTYEQYF. As DNA, the CDR3 is TGTGCCAGTAGTTTGGACAGAAGCACCTACGAGCAGTACTTC.

V and J are TRBV6-5 and TRBJ1-5; 8 nucleotides align to TRBD1. CDR1 and CDR2 from the germline V gene are MNHEY and SVGAGI. V was clipped by 5 bases and J by 2 bases; unmatched bases: 5. The CDR3 has 15 amino acids. CDR3 loop: CASSQDRAGNQPQHF. In DNA, the CDR3 is TGTGCCAGCAGTCAGGACAGGGCGGGCAATCAGCCCCAGCATTTT.

This chain uses TRBV6-5 with TRBJ2-1; D gene unclear. CDR1 and CDR2 from the germline V gene are MNHEY and SVGAGI. CDR3 length equals 14 residues. Trimming took off 9 bases at V and 7 bases at J, with 19 bases between the two ends. The CDR3 is CASGAVTYTNEQFF. As DNA, the CDR3 is TGTGCCAGTGGTGCGGTGACTTATACAAATGAGCAGTTCTTC.

The chain is built from TRBV5-1 and TRBJ2-5; tentative D call: TRBD1 (5 bases). This CDR3 contains 14 residues. Germline CDR1 reads SGHRS; CDR2 reads YFSETQ. V lost 0 bases, J lost 1 base, and 7 bases lay in between. The CDR3 nucleotides are TGCGCCAGCAGCTTGGAGGGGTTCCAAGAGACCCAGTACTTC. This encodes CASSLEGFQETQYF.

The chain combines TRBV6-5 with TRBJ2-7; D perhaps matches TRBD2 (7 bases). CDR1 and CDR2 (germline): MNHEY, SVGAGI. Trimming left V 2 bases short and J 2 bases short, with 16 bases between. The CDR3 extends over 16 amino acids. CDR3 nucleotides: TGTGCCAGCAGTTACCGCTGGGGGGGGGCCCCCTACGAGCAGTACTTC. This sequence encodes CASSYRWGGAPYEQYF.

The V gene is TRBV6-5, the J gene TRBJ2-7; TRBD1 matches at 7 bases. Germline assignment: CDR1 MNHEY and CDR2 SVGAGI. J lost 3 bases, V lost 3 bases, and 11 bases had no gene match. This CDR3 is built from 16 residues. The CDR3 nucleotides read TGTGCCAGCAGTTATCGAAACACAGGGGTAGGCTACGAGCAGTACTTC. Its protein is CASSYRNTGVGYEQYF.

The genes are TRBV5-1 and TRBJ2-5; D perhaps matches TRBD2 (6 bases). This CDR3 is built from 14 residues. CDR1 SGHRS and CDR2 YFSETQ come from the germline V gene. V was trimmed by 1 base and J by 5 bases, leaving 12 bases between them. This CDR3 reads CASSLPGSGETQYF. The CDR3 DNA is TGCGCCAGCAGCTTGCCCGGGAGCGGCGAGACCCAGTACTTC.